This passage covers 19 T cell receptor beta chains from one sample sequenced in a study of T-cell reconstitution after alpha-beta-depleted transplantation in children. Researchers prepared the TCRbeta library using unique molecular identifiers, the study reports. TCRdb independently ran MiXCR on the PCR reads; one entry per CDR3 protein. The table records some 490,000 distinct CDR3 sequences, around 12% of them present only once. Sequenced material: PBMCs from the stem cell graft donor, taken from the stem cell graft. All receptors come from a human donor who donated a stem cell graft to a child with combined immunodeficiency.

This clonotype was recorded at least ten times. This chain joins TRBV6-5 and TRBJ2-7; 12 bases agree with TRBD1. This CDR3 region has 15 residues. Trimming removed 4 bases from V and 5 bases from J; junction bases left unmatched: 6. Germline V gene lookup returns CDR1 MNHEY and CDR2 SVGAGI. For the CDR3, the DNA is TGTGCCAGCAGTTGCGGGACAGGGGGCTTGAACGAGCAGTACTTC. Protein sequence: CASSCGTGGLNEQYF.

The sample holds a few counts of this clonotype. This chain joins TRBV16 and TRBJ2-2; 8 bases match TRBD1. The CDR3 sequence is 16 residues long. The junction had 10 bases not matched to a gene; V was cut back by 5 bases and J by 5 bases. The germline gives CDR1 KGHSY, CDR2 FQNENV. The CDR3 protein is CASSKTGARWTGELFF. In DNA form, the CDR3 reads TGTGCCAGCAGCAAGACAGGGGCGCGATGGACCGGGGAGCTGTTTTTT.

This clonotype was seen a handful of times. V and J are TRBV5-1 and TRBJ2-7, with TRBD2 matching 15 bases. Trimming cost V 2 bases and J 6 bases; bases outside gene matches: 12. This CDR3 is 18 amino acids long. The V gene's germline CDR1 is SGHRS and CDR2 YFSETQ. The CDR3 DNA reads as TGCGCCAGCAGCTTACCGGGACTAGCGGGAGGACCCTTCGCCGAGCAGTACTTC. Translation gives CASSLPGLAGGPFAEQYF.

This clonotype was observed at least ten times. The J gene is TRBJ2-2, the V gene TRBV6-1, with D perhaps matching TRBD1 (5 bases). The germline V and J ends were trimmed by 10 bases and 3 bases, with 12 bases remaining between them. Germline loops: CDR1 MNHNS, CDR2 SASEGT. This CDR3 comprises 13 residues. The CDR3 nucleotides read TGTGCCATTGGGGCCCCGGACACCGGGGAGCTGTTTTTT. This encodes CAIGAPDTGELFF.

This clonotype was counted between two and nine times. The genes are TRBV7-9 and TRBJ2-1, with D unclear. V was pared by 2 bases and J by 1 base, with 12 bases between. Germline V CDR1 and CDR2: SEHNR, FQNEAQ (reference sequence). This CDR3 contains 16 residues. The chain's CDR3 is CASSLPVWGSYNEQFF. The CDR3 bases are TGTGCCAGCAGCTTACCCGTTTGGGGATCCTACAATGAGCAGTTCTTC.

This clonotype appeared many times. The chain joins TRBV10-2 to TRBJ2-7; 9 bases align to TRBD2. This CDR3 contains 18 residues. Trimming cost V 3 bases and J 0 bases; bases outside gene matches: 12. Germline V gene sequence: CDR1 WSHSY, CDR2 SAAADI. The CDR3 nucleotides are TGCGCCAGCAGTGACCCCCGCCAGCGGGAGGCTAGCTCCTACGAGCAGTACTTC. Its protein is CASSDPRQREASSYEQYF.

This clonotype was picked up a small number of times. V usage is TRBV10-3 and J usage is TRBJ2-3, with 9 nucleotides matching TRBD2. Germline V lookup: CDR1 ENHRY, CDR2 SYGVKD. This CDR3 has 13 amino acids. The CDR3 protein is CAIAGGPADTQYF. For the CDR3, the DNA is TGTGCTATCGCGGGGGGGCCCGCAGATACGCAGTATTTT.

This clonotype was seen a handful of times. The gene calls are TRBV12-3 or TRBV12-4 and TRBJ1-6; possibly TRBD1 for D (6 bases). The V gene lost 6 bases and the J gene lost 9 bases, with 12 bases spanning the gap. The CDR3 has 13 amino acids. The CDR3 nucleotides read TGTGCCAGCAGCGACAGGATAGGTTCACCCCTCCACTTT. Its translation is CASSDRIGSPLHF.

The sample holds many counts of this clonotype. V and J are TRBV9 and TRBJ2-1, with a weak D call TRBD2 (6 bases). The CDR3 contains 15 residues. V shed 5 bases and J shed 0 bases, with 12 bases lying between them. Germline V gene data show CDR1 as SGDLS and CDR2 as YYNGEE. The CDR3: CASSGRRSSYNEQFF. The CDR3 DNA sequence: TGTGCCAGCAGTGGGAGGCGGAGCTCCTACAATGAGCAGTTCTTC. The full variable domain, completed using reference TRBV9 and TRBJ2-1, is DSGVTQTPKHLITATGQRVTLRCSPRSGDLSVYWYQQSLDQGLQFLIQYYNGEERAKGNILERFSAQQFPDLHSELNLSSLELGDSALYFCASSGRRSSYNEQFFGPGTRLTVL.

CDR3 protein: CASSQDLTGVSAKAFF. The CDR3 DNA is TGTGCCAGCAGCCAAGATCTAACAGGGGTTAGTGCGAAAGCTTTCTTT. The V and J genes are TRBV3-1 and TRBJ1-1; 7 bases are shared with TRBD1. The junction had 13 bases not matched to a gene; V was cut back by 0 bases and J by 9 bases. Germline lookup yields CDR1 LGHDT and CDR2 YNNKEL (reference sequence). The CDR3 is 16 residues long.

This clonotype was seen more than once but under ten times. The CDR3 DNA reads as TGTGCCTGGGGGACGGGAATGAAGTCCGAGCAGTACTTC. It codes for CAWGTGMKSEQYF. This sequence joins TRBV30 and TRBJ2-7, with D tentatively TRBD1 or TRBD2 (5 bases each). Per the germline V gene, CDR1 is GTSNPN and CDR2 is SVGIG (reference sequence). The CDR3 sequence is 13 residues long. Trimming pared 5 bases from V and 6 bases from J, leaving 17 bases between.

This clonotype occurred once. CDR3: CASRIGRATEAFF. CDR3 in DNA: TGTGCCAGCAGAATTGGCCGGGCTACTGAAGCTTTCTTT. This sequence joins TRBV6-2 or TRBV6-3 and TRBJ1-1; no clear D gene. V was cut by 6 bases and J by 5 bases, with 13 bases left in between. This CDR3 contains 13 residues. Germline V gene sequence: CDR1 MNHEY, CDR2 SVGEGT.

About this clonotype itself: One end of the junction is discordant with germline, which a read error may explain. The V call is TRBV6-4, the J call TRBJ1-5; 11 bases agree with TRBD1. The CDR3 runs 18 residues. Germline values: CDR1 MRHNA, CDR2 SNTAGT. CDR3 DNA: TGTACCAGCTCCCTGGGACAGGGGGGCATATATAGCAATCAGCCCCAGCATTTT. It yields the protein CTSSLGQGGIYSNQPQHF.

This chain uses TRBV4-2 with TRBJ2-3, with D possibly TRBD2 on 7 matching bases. V lost 4 bases to trimming and J lost 5 bases, with 16 bases between them. CDR1 is LGHNA, CDR2 YNFKEQ, per germline. The CDR3 length is 15 residues. CDR3 residues: CASSPKWGGRDTQYF. Here the CDR3 DNA reads TGTGCCAGCAGCCCTAAATGGGGGGGGCGAGATACGCAGTATTTT.

At least ten counts were recorded for this clonotype. The CDR3 sequence: CASSLGQRYEQYF. CDR3 bases: TGTGCCAGCAGTTTGGGTCAGCGCTACGAGCAGTACTTC. The chain joins TRBV12-3 or TRBV12-4 to TRBJ2-7; D is ambiguous. V lost 3 bases, J lost 3 bases, and 9 bases lay in between. CDR3 length: 13 residues.

This clonotype was seen a single time. The gene calls are TRBV12-3 or TRBV12-4 and TRBJ2-5; 12 nucleotides line up with TRBD2. V lost 5 bases to trimming and J lost 2 bases; unmatched junction nucleotides: 6. CDR3 length: 16 amino acids. CDR3 amino acids: CASSPRTSGTQETQYF. CDR3 in DNA: TGTGCCAGCAGTCCGCGGACTAGCGGGACACAAGAGACCCAGTACTTC.

This clonotype was found a few times. This rearrangement joins TRBV5-1 to TRBJ2-3; 10 bases are a match to TRBD1. CDR1 is SGHRS and CDR2 is YFSETQ in the germline V gene. The CDR3 contains 17 residues. Trimming at V came to 4 bases and at J to 3 bases, leaving 11 bases not matched to a gene. The CDR3 sequence is CASSGLRQGAITDTQYF. CDR3 bases: TGCGCCAGCAGCGGGCTTCGACAGGGGGCGATTACAGATACGCAGTATTTT. Looking up the rest from reference TRBV5-1 and TRBJ2-3 gives the full variable domain: KAGVTQTPRYLIKTRGQQVTLSCSPISGHRSVSWYQQTPGQGLQFLFEYFSETQRNKGNFPGRFSGRQFSNSRSEMNVSTLELGDSALYLCASSGLRQGAITDTQYFGPGTRLTVL.

This clonotype occurred many times. This sequence joins TRBV12-3 or TRBV12-4 and TRBJ1-3, with a tentative D call TRBD1 (6 bases). V gave up 0 bases and J gave up 0 bases, with 9 bases separating them. CDR3 size: 16 residues. The CDR3 loop is CASSLAQGYSGNTIYF. In nucleotides, the CDR3 is TGTGCCAGCAGTTTAGCACAGGGCTACTCTGGAAACACCATATATTTT.

This clonotype was found many times. This chain joins TRBV12-3 or TRBV12-4 and TRBJ2-5; D is unclear. V was pared by 0 bases and J by 9 bases, with 11 bases between. The CDR3 contains 13 residues. CDR3 region: CASSLADLMSQYF. The CDR3 DNA sequence: TGTGCCAGCAGTTTAGCGGACCTGATGTCCCAGTACTTC.